These T cell receptor beta chains were read from a single sample in a study of long-term antiretroviral therapy in people with HIV. Produced via immunoSEQ multiplex PCR; TCRdb's table is partial and in-frame only. The table has under 30,000 clones, around 85% seen once. The starting material was unsorted PBMCs, obtained 3 years after starting antiretroviral therapy. These receptor sequences come from a middle-aged man with HIV. Both conserved end residues are part of each CDR3. Each record gives: J gene, D gene, V gene, clone size, CDR3 DNA, CDR3 protein. The D gene is left open where the match is weak. Clone size appears in some rows only: once, few, many, or a class for an expanded clone.

>TRBJ1-2|-|TRBV19|-
TGTGCCAGTAGTATAAGGGGAGGATCAGTGGAGAACTATGGCTACACCTTC
CASSIRGGSVENYGYTF
>TRBJ1-4|TRBD1|TRBV19|once
TGTGCCAGTAGTTCGCTCGGACAGGGGGCAACTAATGAAAAACTGTTTTTT
CASSSLGQGATNEKLFF
>TRBJ2-1|-|TRBV5-1|-
TGCGCCAGCAGCCCGGCAGGGAGTAGCAATGAGCAGTTCTTC
CASSPAGSSNEQFF
>TRBJ2-1|TRBD2|TRBV29-1|-
TGCAGCGTTCTCTCACTAGCGGGAGGCAATAGCTCCTACAATGAGCAGTTCTTC
CSVLSLAGGNSSYNEQFF
>TRBJ1-2|TRBD1|TRBV5-1|-
TGCGCCAGCAGCTATGACAGGGTCGAGAACACCTTC
CASSYDRVENTF
>TRBJ2-5|TRBD1|TRBV19|-
TGTGCCAGTAGTAACAGGGGGGCTGGGGAGACCCAGTACTTC
CASSNRGAGETQYF
>TRBJ1-4|-|TRBV10-1|-
TGCGCCAGCAGTGAGTCGATGTCCGGCCTGGCGACAACTAATGAAAAACTGTTTTTT
CASSESMSGLATTNEKLFF
>TRBJ2-2|-|TRBV2|once
TGTGCCAGCCGACTACCGTTCTTCACCGGGGAGCTGTTTTTT
CASRLPFFTGELFF
>TRBJ2-7|TRBD1|TRBV6-1|-
TGTGCCAGCAGTGGGGACAGGGGTGCCTACGAGCAGTACTTC
CASSGDRGAYEQYF
>TRBJ1-4|-|TRBV13|-
TGTGCCAGCAGCCCTCGGGGAGAGGGGCCGCTCGAAAAACTGTTTTTT
CASSPRGEGPLEKLFF
>TRBJ2-7|TRBD1|TRBV6-6|-
TGTGCCAGCAGTGGGGCTCGACAGGGCGGATACGAGCAGTACTTC
CASSGARQGGYEQYF
>TRBJ1-3|-|TRBV9|-
TGTGCCAGCAGCCCTCGAGGGCCCGAAGACGCTGGAAACACCATATATTTT
CASSPRGPEDAGNTIYF